At least ten counts were recorded for the clone carrying this T cell receptor beta chain. This sample is drawn from a study of Graves' ophthalmopathy and Graves' hyperthyroidism. Background on the study: Peripheral blood sampling preceded any treatment and occurred at initial diagnosis.

The CDR3 covers 14 residues. Germline V lookup: CDR1 SGHRS, CDR2 YFSETQ. V lost 4 bases to trimming and J lost 3 bases, with 13 bases between them. Pregnant or lactating patients and those with other autoimmune diseases or uncontrolled infections were excluded. Orbital computed tomography, thyroid ultrasound, TRAb, serum thyroxine and clinical symptoms formed the basis of diagnosis. PBMCs were density-gradient isolated from around 10 ml fresh blood. RNA served as the template for amplifying TCR beta CDR3 regions. First-round RT-PCR used HTBI primers; second-round multiplex PCR followed. TCRdb re-called the multiplex PCR reads through MiXCR, storing one row per CDR3 protein. The table includes almost 400,000 distinct CDR3 sequences, approximately 20% detected once.

Sequenced sample: peripheral blood. The chain uses TRBV5-1 and TRBJ1-2; D not certain. The origin of this receptor is a woman aged 18-29 years with Graves' ophthalmopathy. CDR3 coding DNA: TGCGCCAGCAGCCCCTACGAGGAGGACTATGGCTACACCTTC. Translating it yields CASSPYEEDYGYTF.